A single sample gave rise to the 19 T cell receptor beta chains below, sequenced in a study of T cells in Graves' hyperthyroidism and ophthalmopathy. The source material, RNA transcripts, was used to amplify TCR beta CDR3 regions. An initial round of RT-PCR targeting the TCR CDR3 relied on the HTBI primer set. TCRdb fed the multiplex PCR reads into MiXCR, producing one record per CDR3 protein. This sample carries a few hundred thousand distinct CDR3 sequences, around 15% of them seen once, and the ten largest clones take 25% to 35%. Source material: blood. The source of these receptors is a woman aged 25-40 years with Graves' ophthalmopathy.

About this clonotype itself: At one end the junction does not follow the germline gene, possibly because of a read error. This sequence joins TRBV18 and TRBJ1-1; D is undetermined. The germline CDR1 and CDR2 sequences are KGHSH and LQKENI. The CDR3 has 12 amino acids. The CDR3 region is CPSSPRRTEAFF. The CDR3 coding sequence is TGTCCCAGCTCACCAAGGAGGACTGAAGCTTTCTTT. The full variable domain, in which reference TRBV18 and TRBJ1-1 provide the parts outside the CDR3, is NAGVMQNPRHLVRRRGQEARLRCSPMKGHSHVYWYRQLPEEGLKFMVYLQKENIIDESGMPKERFSAEFPKEGPSILRIQQVVRGDSAAYFCPSSPRRTEAFFGQGTRLTVV.

V and J are TRBV7-9 and TRBJ1-1, with D possibly matching TRBD1 (6 bases). This CDR3 comprises 12 residues. Germline CDR1 SEHNR, CDR2 FQNEAQ (reference sequence). V lost 5 bases and J 12 bases, leaving 16 bases between the germline ends. The CDR3 region is CASSKGGGLTFF. The CDR3 DNA is TGTGCCAGCAGCAAAGGTGGGGGCTTAACTTTCTTT.

In this sample, this clonotype turned up many times. This CDR3 is CASSPYEGGAYEQYF. CDR3 coding DNA: TGTGCCAGCAGTCCGTACGAGGGGGGAGCCTACGAGCAGTACTTC. The rearrangement uses TRBV27 and TRBJ2-7; D may match TRBD1 or TRBD2 (6 bases each). Trimming removed 5 bases at V and 2 bases at J, with 16 bases between. The CDR3 consists of 15 residues. Germline V gene lookup returns CDR1 MNHEY and CDR2 SMNVEV (reference sequence).

On this clonotype itself: A single base separates this from a much larger clone, so it may be a read error. V is TRBV20-1 and J is TRBJ2-3; 8 bases fit TRBD2. This CDR3 spans 15 amino acids. Germline CDR1 is DFQATT and CDR2 is SNEGSKA (reference sequence). CDR3 in amino acids: CSARGLAGSTDTQCF. The CDR3 DNA reads TGCAGTGCTAGAGGTCTAGCGGGCAGCACAGATACGCAGTGTTTT.

This clonotype showed up many times. The V call is TRBV20-1, the J call TRBJ1-1; no reliable D call. Germline CDR1 is DFQATT and CDR2 is SNEGSKA (reference sequence). The V end was cut by 6 bases, the J end by 1 base, with 12 bases between. This CDR3 has 13 residues. The CDR3 is CSAERFGNTEAFF. CDR3 bases: TGCAGTGCGGAGAGATTTGGGAACACTGAAGCTTTCTTT.

This clonotype was counted ten times or more. The CDR3, as DNA: TGTGCCAGCACCCTCACGGGTGGAGGCACAGATACGCAGTATTTT. Residues: CASTLTGGGTDTQYF. The J gene is TRBJ2-3, the V gene TRBV28; D unresolved. The V gene's germline CDR1 is MDHEN and CDR2 SYDVKM. Trimming took off 7 bases at V and 1 base at J, with 15 bases between the two ends. This CDR3 is built from 15 residues.

The CDR3, as DNA: TGTGCCAGCAGTGTGGAAGAGCAGTACTTC. This encodes CASSVEEQYF. The chain carries TRBV6-1 and TRBJ2-7; D is ambiguous. CDR3 size: 10 residues. V shed 4 bases and J shed 7 bases, with 5 bases lying between them. Germline V lookup: CDR1 MNHNS, CDR2 SASEGT.

CDR3 sequence reads: CASRQLGGGVSEQYF. The CDR3 region has the DNA TGCGCCAGCCGACAATTGGGGGGAGGGGTCTCCGAGCAGTACTTC. J is TRBJ2-7 and V is TRBV4-1, with TRBD2 identical over 7 bases. CDR1 is MGHRA and CDR2 is YSYEKL in the germline V gene. The junction had 16 bases not matched to a gene; V was cut back by 8 bases and J by 6 bases. This CDR3 comprises 15 residues.

The V gene is TRBV20-1, the J gene TRBJ2-7; a possible D gene is TRBD1 (6 bases). This CDR3 is 14 amino acids long. Germline CDR1 reads DFQATT; CDR2 reads SNEGSKA (reference sequence). Trimming took 5 bases from V and 1 from J, leaving 15 bases between them. The CDR3 region has the DNA TGCAGTGCTGAAGCTGGGGGCAGATCCTACGAGCAGTACTTC. It is translated as CSAEAGGRSYEQYF.

The sample holds a few counts of this clonotype. The rearrangement joins TRBV3-1 to TRBJ2-3; the D is unclear. Per the germline V gene, CDR1 is LGHDT and CDR2 is YNNKEL (reference sequence). The CDR3 contains 13 residues. The V end lost 4 bases, the J end lost 10 bases, and 15 bases lay between the germline ends. The CDR3 nucleotides read TGTGCCAGCAGCCTCTTCAGTGGAAGGCCGCAGTATTTT. The encoded protein is CASSLFSGRPQYF.

Ten or more counts support this clonotype. This chain uses TRBV7-8 with TRBJ2-1; D is unclear. The germline CDR1 and CDR2 sequences are SGHVS and FQNEAQ. The CDR3 has 15 residues. V dropped 0 bases and J dropped 5 bases, with 11 bases sitting between them. DNA of the CDR3: TGTGCCAGCAGCTTAGCGGGGATTCCTAACAATGAGCAGTTCTTC. Translated: CASSLAGIPNNEQFF.

In its sample, this clonotype was seen many times. This chain uses TRBV30 with TRBJ1-5, with D possibly TRBD1 on 5 matching bases. From germline, CDR1 is GTSNPN and CDR2 SVGIG (reference sequence). The CDR3 has 16 amino acids. Trimming left V 0 bases short and J 0 bases short, with 12 bases between. This CDR3 reads CAWSVRGRYSNQPQHF. Here the CDR3 DNA reads TGTGCCTGGAGTGTTCGGGGGAGGTATAGCAATCAGCCCCAGCATTTT.

In this sample, this clonotype turned up many times. This sequence joins TRBV18 and TRBJ2-1, with TRBD2 matching over 8 bases. V was clipped by 3 bases and J by 8 bases; unmatched bases: 6. Germline V gene lookup returns CDR1 KGHSH and CDR2 LQKENI. CDR3 size: 14 residues. CDR3 sequence (DNA): TGTGCCAGCTCACCTGGCGGGAGGTCAGATGAGCAGTTCTTC. Encoded protein: CASSPGGRSDEQFF.

The rearrangement links TRBV4-3 to TRBJ1-4; the match to TRBD1 covers 10 bases. The trim removed 1 base at V and 7 bases at J, leaving 3 bases unmatched. This CDR3 is built from 15 residues. Looked up from germline, CDR1 is LGHNA and CDR2 is YSLEER. Here the CDR3 reads CASSQVGQGTEKLFF. The DNA for the CDR3 is TGCGCCAGCAGCCAAGTGGGACAGGGGACTGAAAAACTGTTTTTT.

This clonotype was observed a handful of times. The chain links TRBV5-5 to TRBJ2-5; tentatively, D is TRBD1 or TRBD2 (5 bases each). Germline V gene lookup returns CDR1 SGHKS and CDR2 YYEKEE (reference sequence). This CDR3 is built from 15 residues. Trimming stripped 0 bases from V and 5 bases from J, with 14 bases between. This CDR3 is CASSLGPGTIETQYF. The CDR3 coding sequence is TGTGCCAGCAGCTTGGGCCCAGGGACCATTGAGACCCAGTACTTC. Based on the CDR3 plus reference TRBV5-5 and TRBJ2-5, the full variable domain is DAGVTQSPTHLIKTRGQQVTLRCSPISGHKSVSWYQQVLGQGPQFIFQYYEKEERGRGNFPDRFSARQFPNYSSELNVNALLLGDSALYLCASSLGPGTIETQYFGPGTRLLVL.

This clonotype turned up a few times. J is TRBJ1-1 and V is TRBV20-1; 7 bases fit TRBD1. The germline gives CDR1 DFQATT, CDR2 SNEGSKA (reference sequence). V was pared by 7 bases and J by 3 bases, with 8 bases of the junction left unmatched. The CDR3 totals 13 residues. Here the CDR3 reads CSVETGRYTEAFF. CDR3 in DNA: TGCAGTGTGGAGACAGGGAGGTACACTGAAGCTTTCTTT.

This clonotype was detected many times. The gene calls are TRBV12-3 or TRBV12-4 and TRBJ1-2; 10 bases are a match to TRBD1. V lost 5 bases to trimming and J lost 8 bases; unmatched junction nucleotides: 8. There are 14 residues in the CDR3. The CDR3 loop is CASSRDRGKGGYTF. Written as DNA, the CDR3 is TGTGCCAGCAGTCGGGACAGGGGCAAAGGCGGCTACACCTTC.

This clonotype occurred many times. The chain couples TRBV5-6 to TRBJ2-3; D not certain. The CDR3 runs to 17 residues. V shed 0 bases and J shed 0 bases, with 14 bases lying between them. CDR1 SGHDT and CDR2 YYEEEE come from the germline V gene. CDR3 sequence reads: CASSLGSGLTSTDTQYF. In DNA form, the CDR3 reads TGTGCCAGCAGCTTGGGGTCGGGTCTGACTAGCACAGATACGCAGTATTTT.

This clonotype was seen repeatedly, ten times or more. The chain links TRBV15 to TRBJ2-7; possible D gene TRBD1, 6 bases. The CDR3 is 13 residues long. The V gene lost 0 bases and the J gene lost 6 bases, with 9 bases spanning the gap. Per the germline V gene, CDR1 is LNHNV and CDR2 is YYDKDF (reference sequence). The chain's CDR3 is CATSRDFRGEQYF. The CDR3 nucleotides read TGTGCCACCAGCAGAGATTTCAGGGGCGAGCAGTACTTC.